Below, one TCR beta chain is given with its context. The entry originates in a study of shared clonotypes between healthy human individuals. V shed 8 bases and J 3 bases; nucleotides not matched to a gene: 6. This CDR3 spans 13 amino acids. Germline lookup yields CDR1 ENHRY and CDR2 SYGVKD. Sequencing was performed with immunoSEQ multiplex PCR; in TCRdb, only in-frame clones are kept and a portion is missing. The sample holds 2 million to 2.5 million clones, around 95% seen once. This chain uses TRBV10-3 with TRBJ1-2; 7 bases are shared with TRBD1. The TCR was taken from a man younger than 35 in good health. What was sequenced was naive CD4+ T cells sorted from blood. Subset reported: CD45RA+ positively selected. The CDR3 here is CAIGGTDHYGYTF. The CDR3 DNA follows: TGTGCCATCGGCGGGACAGACCACTATGGCTACACCTTC.